The 30 T cell receptor beta chains given below trace back to one sample, sequenced in a study of shared clonotypes between healthy human individuals. Clones were read by immunoSEQ multiplex PCR, and TCRdb kept only the in-frame ones, dropping some. The table has about 2.3 million clones, less than 95% seen once. Sequencing input: naive CD4+ T cells from PBMCs. Subset noted: CD45RA+ positively selected. The receptors come from a man between 18 and 35 years old in good health. Some clones in this sample may be carry-over from other donors' samples.

The sample holds a few counts of this clone. The chain carries TRBV7-3 and TRBJ1-2, with D hard to call. Germline CDR1 and CDR2: SGHTA and FQGTGA. CDR3 length: 14 amino acids. Trimming removed 1 base at V and 4 bases at J, with 10 bases between. CDR3 residues: CASSLMAGTYGYTF. The CDR3 nucleotides are TGTGCCAGCAGCTTAATGGCAGGAACCTATGGCTACACCTTC.

V usage is TRBV15 and J usage is TRBJ2-3; D unclear. The CDR3 has 14 amino acids. The ends were cut back, 6 bases at V and 2 bases at J, with 12 bases in the middle. Germline CDR1 and CDR2: LNHNV and YYDKDF (reference sequence). The CDR3 sequence: CATRLGSYTDTQYF. As DNA, the CDR3 is TGTGCCACCAGATTAGGTTCTTACACAGATACGCAGTATTTT. The complete variable domain, with remaining parts taken from reference TRBV15 and TRBJ2-3, reads DAMVIQNPRYQVTQFGKPVTLSCSQTLNHNVMYWYQQKSSQAPKLLFHYYDKDFNNEADTPDNFQSRRPNTSFCFLDIRSPGLGDTAMYLCATRLGSYTDTQYFGPGTRLTVL.

The chain uses TRBV5-1 and TRBJ1-1; tentatively, D is TRBD1 (5 bases). The V end lost 2 bases, the J end lost 3 bases, and 11 bases lay between the germline ends. Germline V gene lookup returns CDR1 SGHRS and CDR2 YFSETQ. CDR3 size: 14 residues. As DNA, the CDR3 is TGCGCCAGCAGCTTAGGGGCTCCTCACACTGAAGCTTTCTTT. Amino acids: CASSLGAPHTEAFF.

This clone was picked up a small number of times. The gene calls are TRBV9 and TRBJ1-1; possibly TRBD1 for D (5 bases). The CDR3 runs to 13 residues. V gave up 3 bases and J gave up 3 bases, with 9 bases separating them. Per germline, CDR1 SGDLS and CDR2 YYNGEE. CDR3 residues: CASSGRDHTEAFF. The CDR3 DNA reads TGTGCCAGCAGCGGAAGGGACCACACTGAAGCTTTCTTT.

The chain has TRBV7-2 and TRBJ1-3; no definite D call. CDR3 length equals 13 residues. V gave up 5 bases and J gave up 3 bases, with 8 bases separating them. Germline CDR1 is SGHTA and CDR2 is FQGNSA. In DNA form, the CDR3 reads TGTGCCAGCAGCGCTCAGGTTGGAAACACCATATATTTT. This gives the protein CASSAQVGNTIYF. Combining the CDR3 with reference TRBV7-2 and TRBJ1-3 gives the whole variable domain GAGVSQSPSNKVTEKGKDVELRCDPISGHTALYWYRQSLGQGLEFLIYFQGNSAPDKSGLPSDRFSAERTGGSVSTLTIQRTQQEDSAVYLCASSAQVGNTIYFGEGSWLTVV.

The rearrangement links TRBV18 to TRBJ2-5; D might be TRBD2 (6 bases). The CDR3 has 17 residues. Germline values: CDR1 KGHSH, CDR2 LQKENI. With 0 bases removed from V and 5 bases from J, the gap between germline ends came to 19 bases. Here the CDR3 reads CASSPPPRGRGTETQYF. The CDR3 DNA reads as TGTGCCAGCTCACCACCTCCTCGTGGTCGGGGGACGGAGACCCAGTACTTC.

The V call is TRBV13, the J call TRBJ2-7; TRBD1 might be the D (5 bases). Trimming removed 4 bases at V and 0 bases at J, with 7 bases between. The germline V gene encodes CDR1 PRHDT and CDR2 FYEKMQ (reference sequence). The CDR3 totals 13 residues. As DNA, the CDR3 is TGTGCCAGCAGCTACAGGAGCTCCTACGAGCAGTACTTC. Its protein product is CASSYRSSYEQYF.

The chain links TRBV5-6 to TRBJ2-3; D is uncertain. The CDR3 sequence is 12 residues long. Trimming shortened V by 0 bases and J by 7 bases, and 6 bases separated the two germline ends. Germline loops: CDR1 SGHDT, CDR2 YYEEEE. The CDR3 sequence: CASSLERNTQYF. In nucleotides, the CDR3 is TGTGCCAGCAGCTTGGAGAGAAATACGCAGTATTTT.

The gene calls are TRBV15 and TRBJ2-1; no reliable D call. Trimming shortened V by 0 bases and J by 9 bases, and 12 bases separated the two germline ends. The CDR3 is made up of 14 amino acids. Germline CDR1 reads LNHNV; CDR2 reads YYDKDF (reference sequence). CDR3 loop: CATSRDRLSGEQFF. The CDR3 DNA sequence: TGTGCCACCAGCAGAGATAGACTCTCGGGTGAGCAGTTCTTC.

The CDR3 DNA is TGTGCCAGCAGTTCTCCGGGACTAGCGGGATCTGGGGCCAACGTCCTGACTTTC. Amino acid sequence: CASSSPGLAGSGANVLTF. The chain couples TRBV28 to TRBJ2-6; 13 bases match TRBD2. In germline, CDR1 is MDHEN, CDR2 SYDVKM. The trim removed 4 bases at V and 1 base at J, leaving 4 bases unmatched. The CDR3 runs 18 residues.

The chain employs TRBV30 and TRBJ2-4; D remains ambiguous. Germline V gene data show CDR1 as GTSNPN and CDR2 as SVGIG (reference sequence). The CDR3 is made up of 13 amino acids. V was trimmed by 3 bases and J by 0 bases, leaving 6 bases between them. This CDR3 reads CAWREVAKNIQYF. The CDR3 DNA follows: TGTGCCTGGAGAGAGGTAGCCAAAAACATTCAGTACTTC.

This chain uses TRBV7-8 with TRBJ1-5, with D perhaps TRBD1 (5 bases). CDR1 and CDR2 from the germline V gene are SGHVS and FQNEAQ. With 1 base removed from V and 7 bases from J, the gap between germline ends came to 17 bases. The CDR3 extends over 16 amino acids. The CDR3 protein is CASSLVLRGPGQPQHF. The CDR3 nucleotides are TGTGCCAGCAGCTTAGTCCTCCGGGGACCCGGACAGCCCCAGCATTTT.

A note on this clone: This specimen includes other DNA sequences encoding the same CDR3. V gene TRBV5-4 combines with J gene TRBJ2-3; D is perhaps TRBD1 (5 bases). V was clipped by 0 bases and J by 0 bases, with 8 bases between them. The germline V gene has CDR1 SGHNT and CDR2 YYREEE (reference sequence). The CDR3 totals 15 residues. The CDR3 here is CASSLESGSTDTQYF. As DNA, the CDR3 is TGTGCCAGCAGCTTGGAGTCAGGGAGCACAGATACGCAGTATTTT.

The CDR3 nucleotides are TGCGCCAGCAGCCCTAGAGCTCAGGGTTTGAACACTGAAGCTTTCTTT. Protein product: CASSPRAQGLNTEAFF. This sequence joins TRBV4-3 and TRBJ1-1, with D tentatively TRBD1 (5 bases). The V and J ends lost 4 bases and 0 bases respectively, with 15 bases between them. Germline loops: CDR1 LGHNA, CDR2 YSLEER. The CDR3 spans 16 residues.

The chain employs TRBV19 and TRBJ1-4; D gene uncertain. With 5 bases removed from V and 6 bases from J, the gap between germline ends came to 13 bases. The CDR3 has 14 residues. Germline CDR1 LNHDA, CDR2 SQIVND (reference sequence). DNA for the CDR3: TGTGCCAGTAGTGATCTCCCCCGCCATGAAAAACTGTTTTTT. Translated: CASSDLPRHEKLFF. The whole variable domain, filled in from reference TRBV19 and TRBJ1-4, reads DGGITQSPKYLFRKEGQNVTLSCEQNLNHDAMYWYRQDPGQGLRLIYYSQIVNDFQKGDIAEGYSVSREKKESFPLTVTSAQKNPTAFYLCASSDLPRHEKLFFGSGTQLSVL.

Details on this clone: The same CDR3 also results from other DNA sequences found in this sample. The J gene is TRBJ2-1, the V gene TRBV6-5; D remains unclear. This CDR3 region has 11 residues. Germline lookup yields CDR1 MNHEY and CDR2 SVGAGI. V lost 0 bases, J lost 10 bases, and 4 bases lay in between. CDR3 DNA: TGTGCCAGCAGTTACTCCTCAGAGCAGTTCTTC. It translates to CASSYSSEQFF.

V is TRBV2 and J is TRBJ1-4, with 7 bases aligning to TRBD1. Germline V gene sequence: CDR1 SNHLY, CDR2 FYNNEI. The CDR3 totals 12 residues. The V gene end was trimmed by 8 bases and the J gene end by 8 bases; junction bases not matched to a gene: 5. Here the CDR3 reads CASAGGGEKLFF. Written as DNA, the CDR3 is TGTGCCAGCGCAGGGGGGGGCGAAAAACTGTTTTTT.

CDR3 residues: CASRIDGEQPQHF. The CDR3 region has the DNA TGTGCCAGCAGGATTGATGGGGAACAGCCCCAGCATTTT. The chain links TRBV2 to TRBJ1-5; D call uncertain. V was pared by 6 bases and J by 7 bases, with 13 bases between. CDR1 SNHLY and CDR2 FYNNEI come from the germline V gene. This CDR3 contains 13 residues. The whole variable domain, filled in from reference TRBV2 and TRBJ1-5, reads EPEVTQTPSHQVTQMGQEVILRCVPISNHLYFYWYRQILGQKVEFLVSFYNNEISEKSEIFDDQFSVERPDGSNFTLKIRSTKLEDSAMYFCASRIDGEQPQHFGDGTRLSIL.

This clone was seen a single time. The chain links TRBV27 to TRBJ1-5; 7 nucleotides align to TRBD1. V lost 0 bases and J lost 7; bases outside the gene matches: 9. This CDR3 has 16 residues. The V gene's germline CDR1 is MNHEY and CDR2 SMNVEV (reference sequence). In DNA, the CDR3 is TGTGCCAGCAGTTTATCGGGGCGACAGGGAGGGCAGCCCCAGCATTTT. Translating gives CASSLSGRQGGQPQHF.

The chain uses TRBV30 and TRBJ1-1; 7 bases match TRBD1. Germline CDR1 GTSNPN, CDR2 SVGIG (reference sequence). Trimming took 4 bases from V and 1 from J; bases not matched to a gene: 9. The CDR3 sequence is 15 residues long. The CDR3 reads CAWTSGGLGNTEAFF. The DNA for the CDR3 is TGTGCCTGGACCTCAGGGGGTCTGGGGAACACTGAAGCTTTCTTT.

The rearrangement uses TRBV4-2 and TRBJ1-2; D is unclear. This CDR3 contains 15 residues. Trimming removed 7 bases from V and 4 bases from J, with 19 bases in between. The germline V gene encodes CDR1 LGHNA and CDR2 YNFKEQ. CDR3 residues: CASTRPGGGLYGYTF. CDR3 in DNA: TGTGCCAGCACCAGACCCGGTGGAGGTCTCTATGGCTACACCTTC.

The chain employs TRBV7-2 and TRBJ1-1, with 8 bases aligning to TRBD1. CDR3 length equals 16 residues. Germline CDR1 is SGHTA and CDR2 is FQGNSA. V dropped 5 bases and J dropped 0; count of bases not matched to a gene: 8. The CDR3: CASSPRTGFMNTEAFF. CDR3 nucleotides: TGTGCCAGCAGCCCGAGGACAGGGTTCATGAACACTGAAGCTTTCTTT.

V is TRBV14 and J is TRBJ1-1; D is undetermined. V lost 1 base and J 1 base, leaving 16 bases between the germline ends. Germline loops: CDR1 SGHDN, CDR2 FVKESK. The CDR3 contains 17 residues. Here the CDR3 DNA reads TGTGCCAGCAGCCAAGCTCGGACCATCTGGGCGAACACTGAAGCTTTCTTT. Translation: CASSQARTIWANTEAFF.

This chain uses TRBV7-9 with TRBJ1-2, with TRBD1 matching 8 bases. The CDR3 is made up of 15 amino acids. Germline V gives CDR1 SEHNR, CDR2 FQNEAQ (reference sequence). V trimming: 1 base; J trimming: 8 bases; junction bases outside the gene matches: 9. The CDR3: CASSLGETGEEGYTF. The CDR3 coding sequence is TGTGCCAGCAGCTTAGGGGAGACAGGGGAGGAAGGCTACACCTTC.

CDR3 sequence reads: CASSLYGLGSNQPQHF. The DNA of the CDR3 is TGCGCCAGCAGCTTGTATGGGCTGGGGAGCAATCAGCCCCAGCATTTT. The chain has TRBV5-1 and TRBJ1-5, with unresolved D. Trimming removed 1 base at V and 1 base at J, with 12 bases between. Germline V gives CDR1 SGHRS, CDR2 YFSETQ. The CDR3 spans 16 residues. The full variable domain, its missing parts supplied by reference TRBV5-1 and TRBJ1-5, is KAGVTQTPRYLIKTRGQQVTLSCSPISGHRSVSWYQQTPGQGLQFLFEYFSETQRNKGNFPGRFSGRQFSNSRSEMNVSTLELGDSALYLCASSLYGLGSNQPQHFGDGTRLSIL.

The V gene is TRBV21-1, the J gene TRBJ2-3. TRBV21-1 is listed as a pseudogene. The CDR3 totals 16 residues. In nucleotides, the CDR3 is TGTGCCAGCAGCAAAGCTTCAGGGAGAAGCACAGATACGCAGTATTTT. Protein sequence: CASSKASGRSTDTQYF.

This clone has only one observation. The chain is built from TRBV18 and TRBJ2-7; tentatively, D is TRBD2 (5 bases). V gave up 3 bases and J gave up 3 bases, with 15 bases separating them. Per germline, CDR1 KGHSH and CDR2 LQKENI. The length of the CDR3 is 15 residues. As DNA, the CDR3 is TGTGCCAGCTCACCGCCCGGGGTGATGGACTACGAGCAGTACTTC. It is translated as CASSPPGVMDYEQYF.

CDR3 residues: CASSSGSAETQYF. The CDR3, as DNA: TGTGCCAGCAGTTCGGGGTCAGCAGAGACCCAGTACTTC. The chain carries TRBV5-4 and TRBJ2-5; D possibly corresponds to TRBD2 (5 bases). This CDR3 contains 13 residues. CDR1 is SGHNT and CDR2 is YYREEE in the germline V gene (reference sequence). Trimming cost V 5 bases and J 4 bases, with 12 bases left between them.

This chain uses TRBV7-2 with TRBJ2-7; D unresolved. V lost 2 bases and J lost 6, with 8 bases in between. This CDR3 is built from 12 residues. Per germline, CDR1 SGHTA and CDR2 FQGNSA. The CDR3, as DNA: TGTGCCAGCAGCTTATCCACCCGCGAGCAGTACTTC. It is translated as CASSLSTREQYF.

The chain carries TRBV4-2 and TRBJ2-7; D unresolved. V lost 0 bases, J lost 3 bases, and 12 bases lay in between. Germline lookup yields CDR1 LGHNA and CDR2 YNFKEQ. This CDR3 contains 15 residues. The CDR3 loop reads CASSQEATGNYEQYF. CDR3 bases: TGTGCCAGCAGCCAAGAGGCGACCGGCAACTACGAGCAGTACTTC.